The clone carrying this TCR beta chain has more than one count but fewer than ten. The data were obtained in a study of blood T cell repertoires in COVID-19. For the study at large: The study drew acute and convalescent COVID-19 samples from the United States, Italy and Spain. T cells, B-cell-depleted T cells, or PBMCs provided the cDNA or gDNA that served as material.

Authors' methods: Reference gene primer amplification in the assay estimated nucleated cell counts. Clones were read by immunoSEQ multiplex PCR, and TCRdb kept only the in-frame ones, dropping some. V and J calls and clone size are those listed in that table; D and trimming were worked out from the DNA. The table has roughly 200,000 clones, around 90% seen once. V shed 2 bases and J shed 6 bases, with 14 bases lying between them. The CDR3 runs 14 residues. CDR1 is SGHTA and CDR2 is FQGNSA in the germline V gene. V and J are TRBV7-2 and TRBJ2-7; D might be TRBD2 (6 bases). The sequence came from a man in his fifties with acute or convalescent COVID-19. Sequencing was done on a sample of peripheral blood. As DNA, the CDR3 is TGTGCCAGCAGCTTACGTCGCGGGGAGAGCGAGCAGTACTTC. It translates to CASSLRRGESEQYF.